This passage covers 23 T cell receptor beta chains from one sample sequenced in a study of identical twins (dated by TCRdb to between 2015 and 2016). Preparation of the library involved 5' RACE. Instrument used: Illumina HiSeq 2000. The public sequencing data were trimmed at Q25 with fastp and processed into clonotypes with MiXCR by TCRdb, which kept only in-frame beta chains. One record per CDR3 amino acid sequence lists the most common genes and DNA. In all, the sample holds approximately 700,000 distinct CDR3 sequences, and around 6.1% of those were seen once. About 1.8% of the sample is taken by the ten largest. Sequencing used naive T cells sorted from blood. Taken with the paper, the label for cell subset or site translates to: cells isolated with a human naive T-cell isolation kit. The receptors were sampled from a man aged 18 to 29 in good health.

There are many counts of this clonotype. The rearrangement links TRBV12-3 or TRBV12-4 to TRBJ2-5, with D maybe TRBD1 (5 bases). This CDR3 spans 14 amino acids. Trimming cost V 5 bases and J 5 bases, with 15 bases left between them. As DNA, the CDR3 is TGTGCCAGCAGTGGGTCAGGGTTGGGGGAGACCCAGTACTTC. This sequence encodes CASSGSGLGETQYF.

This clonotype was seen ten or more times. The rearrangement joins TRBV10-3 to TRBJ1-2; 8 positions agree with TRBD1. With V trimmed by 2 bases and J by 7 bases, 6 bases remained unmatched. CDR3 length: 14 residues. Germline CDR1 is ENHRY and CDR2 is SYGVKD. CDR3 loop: CAISERAGGVGYTF. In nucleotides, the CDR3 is TGTGCCATCAGTGAGAGGGCAGGGGGCGTTGGCTACACCTTC.

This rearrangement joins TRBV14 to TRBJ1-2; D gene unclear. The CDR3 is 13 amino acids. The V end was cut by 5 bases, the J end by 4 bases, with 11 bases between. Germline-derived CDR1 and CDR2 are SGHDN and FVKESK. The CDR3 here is CASSGSSPYGYTF. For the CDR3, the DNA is TGTGCCAGCAGCGGGAGCTCGCCCTATGGCTACACCTTC.

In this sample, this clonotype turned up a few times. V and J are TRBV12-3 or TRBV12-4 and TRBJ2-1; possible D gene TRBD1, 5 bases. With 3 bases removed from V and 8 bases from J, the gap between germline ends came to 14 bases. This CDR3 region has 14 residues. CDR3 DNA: TGTGCCAGCAGTTTTAGTTCAGGGAACTATGAGCAGTTCTTC. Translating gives CASSFSSGNYEQFF.

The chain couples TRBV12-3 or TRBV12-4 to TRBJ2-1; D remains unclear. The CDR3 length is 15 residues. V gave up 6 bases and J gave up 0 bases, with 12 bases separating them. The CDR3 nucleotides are TGTGCCAGCAGCCCAGACACTCTCTCCTACAATGAGCAGTTCTTC. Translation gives CASSPDTLSYNEQFF.

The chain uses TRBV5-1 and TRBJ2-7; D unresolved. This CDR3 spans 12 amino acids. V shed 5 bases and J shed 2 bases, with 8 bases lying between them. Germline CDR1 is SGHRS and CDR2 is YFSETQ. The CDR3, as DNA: TGCGCCAGCAGTGGTGAGGCCTACGAGCAGTACTTC. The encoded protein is CASSGEAYEQYF.

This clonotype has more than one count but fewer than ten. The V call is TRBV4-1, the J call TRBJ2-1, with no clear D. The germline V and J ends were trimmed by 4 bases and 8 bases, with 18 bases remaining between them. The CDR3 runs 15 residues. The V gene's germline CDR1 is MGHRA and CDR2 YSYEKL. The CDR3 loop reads CASSPVGPNTHEQFF. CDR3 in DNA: TGCGCCAGCAGCCCCGTGGGCCCCAATACACATGAGCAGTTCTTC.

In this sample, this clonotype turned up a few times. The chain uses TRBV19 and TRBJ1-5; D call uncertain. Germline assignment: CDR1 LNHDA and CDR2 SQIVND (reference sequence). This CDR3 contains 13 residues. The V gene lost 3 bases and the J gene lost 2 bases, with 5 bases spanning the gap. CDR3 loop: CASSILGNQPQHF. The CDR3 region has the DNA TGTGCCAGTAGTATCTTGGGCAATCAGCCCCAGCATTTT.

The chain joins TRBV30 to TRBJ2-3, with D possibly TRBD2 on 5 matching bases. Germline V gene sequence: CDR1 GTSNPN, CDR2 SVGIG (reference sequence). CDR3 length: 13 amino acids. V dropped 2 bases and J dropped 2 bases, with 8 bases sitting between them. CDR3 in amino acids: CAWSRGDTDTQYF. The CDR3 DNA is TGTGCCTGGAGTCGGGGAGACACAGATACGCAGTATTTT.

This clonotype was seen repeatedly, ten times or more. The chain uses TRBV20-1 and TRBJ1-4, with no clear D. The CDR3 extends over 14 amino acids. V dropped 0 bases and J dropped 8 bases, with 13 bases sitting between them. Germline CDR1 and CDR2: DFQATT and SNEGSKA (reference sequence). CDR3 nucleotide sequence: TGCAGTGCTAGAGAGGGGTCAAGGGAGGAAAAACTGTTTTTT. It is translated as CSAREGSREEKLFF.

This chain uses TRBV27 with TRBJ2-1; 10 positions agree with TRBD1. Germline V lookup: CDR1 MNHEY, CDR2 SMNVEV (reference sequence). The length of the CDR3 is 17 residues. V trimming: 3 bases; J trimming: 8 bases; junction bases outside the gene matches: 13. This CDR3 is CASSFGPPGQGNDEQFF. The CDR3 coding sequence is TGTGCCAGCAGTTTTGGCCCCCCGGGACAGGGGAATGATGAGCAGTTCTTC.

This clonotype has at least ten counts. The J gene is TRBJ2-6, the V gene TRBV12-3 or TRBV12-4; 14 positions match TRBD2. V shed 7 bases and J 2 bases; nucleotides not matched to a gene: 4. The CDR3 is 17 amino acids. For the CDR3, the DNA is TGTGCCAGCACTCCGGGACTAGCGGGAGCTGGGGCCAACGTCCTGACTTTC. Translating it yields CASTPGLAGAGANVLTF.

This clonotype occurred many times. The CDR3 protein is CASSPGQGANEQFF. The CDR3 DNA sequence: TGTGCCAGCAGCCCAGGACAGGGGGCGAATGAGCAGTTCTTC. The V and J genes are TRBV7-7 and TRBJ2-1, with 11 bases identical to TRBD1. Germline V gene data show CDR1 as SSHAT and CDR2 as FNYEAQ (reference sequence). This CDR3 has 14 amino acids. Unmatched junction bases numbered 4, after V lost 5 bases and J lost 7 bases.

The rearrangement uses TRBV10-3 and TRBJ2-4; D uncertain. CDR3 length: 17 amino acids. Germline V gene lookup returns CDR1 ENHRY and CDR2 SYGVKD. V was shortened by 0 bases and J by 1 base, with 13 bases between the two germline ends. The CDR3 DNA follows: TGTGCCATCAGTGAGTCGATGGGAAGAAGGGCCAAAAACATTCAGTACTTC. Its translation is CAISESMGRRAKNIQYF.

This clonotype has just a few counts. The CDR3 here is CASSLDPLDSENEQFF. CDR3 bases: TGCGCCAGCAGCTTGGATCCCCTAGATTCGGAAAATGAGCAGTTCTTC. The chain joins TRBV5-1 to TRBJ2-1; D unclear. V was clipped by 0 bases and J by 7 bases, with 17 bases between them. The length of the CDR3 is 16 residues. Germline loops: CDR1 SGHRS, CDR2 YFSETQ. The full variable domain, in which reference TRBV5-1 and TRBJ2-1 provide the parts outside the CDR3, is KAGVTQTPRYLIKTRGQQVTLSCSPISGHRSVSWYQQTPGQGLQFLFEYFSETQRNKGNFPGRFSGRQFSNSRSEMNVSTLELGDSALYLCASSLDPLDSENEQFFGPGTRLTVL.

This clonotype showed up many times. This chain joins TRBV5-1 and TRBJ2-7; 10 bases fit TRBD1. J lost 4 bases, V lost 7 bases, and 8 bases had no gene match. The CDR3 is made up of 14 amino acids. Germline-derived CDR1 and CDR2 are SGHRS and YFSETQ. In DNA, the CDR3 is TGCGCCAGCGAACCGGGACAGGGGATTTACGAGCAGTACTTC. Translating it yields CASEPGQGIYEQYF.

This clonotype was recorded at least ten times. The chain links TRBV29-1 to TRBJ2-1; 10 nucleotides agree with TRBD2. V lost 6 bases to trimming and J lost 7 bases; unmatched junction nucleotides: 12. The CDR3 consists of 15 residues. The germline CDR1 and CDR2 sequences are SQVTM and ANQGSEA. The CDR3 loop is CSVERGAGGVNEQFF. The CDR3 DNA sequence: TGCAGCGTGGAGAGAGGAGCGGGAGGGGTAAATGAGCAGTTCTTC.

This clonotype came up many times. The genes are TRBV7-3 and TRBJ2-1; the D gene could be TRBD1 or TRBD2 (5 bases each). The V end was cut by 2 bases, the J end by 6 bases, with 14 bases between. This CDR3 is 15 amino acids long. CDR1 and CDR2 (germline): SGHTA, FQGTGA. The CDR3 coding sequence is TGTGCCAGCAGCTTAGACCTGGGGGATTTCAATGAGCAGTTCTTC. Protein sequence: CASSLDLGDFNEQFF.

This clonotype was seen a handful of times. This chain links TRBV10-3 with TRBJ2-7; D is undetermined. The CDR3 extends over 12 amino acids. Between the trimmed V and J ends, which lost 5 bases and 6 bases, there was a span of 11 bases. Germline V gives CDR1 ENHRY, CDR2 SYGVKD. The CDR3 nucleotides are TGTGCCATCAGTTCAACTTCGCGCGAGCAGTACGTC. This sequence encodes CAISSTSREQYV.

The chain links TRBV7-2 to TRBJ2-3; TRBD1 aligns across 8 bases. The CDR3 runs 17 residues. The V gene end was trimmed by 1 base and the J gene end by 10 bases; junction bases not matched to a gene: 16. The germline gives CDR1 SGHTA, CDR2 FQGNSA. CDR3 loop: CASSLVRGTGTLRAQYF. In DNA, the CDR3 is TGTGCCAGCAGCTTAGTCAGAGGGACAGGAACCTTAAGGGCGCAGTATTTT.

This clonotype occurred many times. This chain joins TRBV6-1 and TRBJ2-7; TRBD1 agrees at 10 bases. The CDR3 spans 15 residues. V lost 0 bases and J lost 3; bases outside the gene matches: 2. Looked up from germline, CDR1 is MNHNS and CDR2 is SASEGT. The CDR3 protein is CASSEAGTGDYEQYF. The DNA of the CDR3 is TGTGCCAGCAGTGAAGCGGGGACAGGGGACTACGAGCAGTACTTC.

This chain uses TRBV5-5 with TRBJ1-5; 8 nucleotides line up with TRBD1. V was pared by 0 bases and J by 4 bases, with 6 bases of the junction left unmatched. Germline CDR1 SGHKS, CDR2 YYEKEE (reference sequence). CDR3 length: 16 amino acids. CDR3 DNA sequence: TGTGCCAGCAGCTTGGAGACAGGGGAAGCTAATCAGCCCCAGCATTTT. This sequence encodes CASSLETGEANQPQHF.

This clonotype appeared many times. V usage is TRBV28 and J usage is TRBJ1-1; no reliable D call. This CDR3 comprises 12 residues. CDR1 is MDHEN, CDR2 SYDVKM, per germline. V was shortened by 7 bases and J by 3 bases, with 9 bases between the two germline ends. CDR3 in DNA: TGTGCCAGCATCCAGAAGGACACTGAAGCTTTCTTT. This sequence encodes CASIQKDTEAFF.